A single sample gave rise to the 24 T cell receptor beta chains below, sequenced in a study of blood T cell repertoires in COVID-19. Assay: immunoSEQ multiplex PCR; the TCRdb copy retains only in-frame clones and omits some. The sample consists of tens of thousands of clones, 70% to 90% of them appearing once. The sequenced sample was peripheral blood. The receptors were sampled from a woman aged 60 to 75 with acute or convalescent COVID-19.

The chain links TRBV30 to TRBJ1-1; D gene ambiguous. There are 13 residues in the CDR3. Germline assignment: CDR1 GTSNPN and CDR2 SVGIG (reference sequence). Trimming pared 5 bases from V and 1 base from J, leaving 11 bases between. CDR3: CAWSLGRNTEAFF. DNA of the CDR3: TGTGCCTGGTCGCTAGGTCGGAACACTGAAGCTTTCTTT.

This clone was seen once. J is TRBJ2-3 and V is TRBV2; a possible D gene is TRBD1 (5 bases). CDR3 length equals 15 residues. The germline V gene encodes CDR1 SNHLY and CDR2 FYNNEI. The V end lost 5 bases, the J end lost 4 bases, and 16 bases lay between the germline ends. CDR3 protein: CASSRQSMGPDTQYF. In DNA form, the CDR3 reads TGTGCCAGCAGTAGACAGTCGATGGGGCCAGATACGCAGTATTTT.

The rearrangement uses TRBV5-1 and TRBJ1-2; 12 bases match TRBD1. This CDR3 is 14 amino acids long. Unmatched junction bases numbered 5, after V lost 4 bases and J lost 7 bases. Germline values: CDR1 SGHRS, CDR2 YFSETQ. In nucleotides, the CDR3 is TGCGCCAGCAGCCCGGGACAGGGGGCGTTTGGCTACACCTTC. Translation gives CASSPGQGAFGYTF.

This clone was counted ten times or more. This sequence joins TRBV5-4 and TRBJ2-5; TRBD2 agrees at 14 bases. J gave up 12 bases and V 3 bases, and 7 bases lay outside the gene matches. The CDR3 has 14 amino acids. CDR1 is SGHNT and CDR2 is YYREEE in the germline V gene (reference sequence). The CDR3 is CASSWAGTSGGEYF. CDR3 coding DNA: TGTGCCAGCAGCTGGGCCGGGACTAGCGGGGGAGAGTACTTC.

V is TRBV9 and J is TRBJ1-3; a possible D gene is TRBD1 (6 bases). Germline lookup yields CDR1 SGDLS and CDR2 YYNGEE. The CDR3 sequence is 15 residues long. Trimming took 3 bases from V and 1 from J, leaving 11 bases between them. In DNA, the CDR3 is TGTGCCAGCAGCGGAACAGGGAATTCTGGAAACACCATATATTTT. Its translation is CASSGTGNSGNTIYF.

The sample holds one count of this clone. The genes are TRBV29-1 and TRBJ2-6, with D possibly matching TRBD2 (7 bases). Germline CDR1 SQVTM, CDR2 ANQGSEA. V gave up 1 base and J gave up 4 bases, with 11 bases separating them. The CDR3 is 15 residues long. The CDR3 DNA reads TGCAGCGTTGAAGGGGGGGGCGCAGGGGCCAACGTCCTGACTTTC. This sequence encodes CSVEGGGAGANVLTF.

V gene TRBV18 combines with J gene TRBJ2-7; 7 bases map to TRBD2. The CDR3 is made up of 14 amino acids. CDR1 KGHSH and CDR2 LQKENI come from the germline V gene. The J segment lost 5 bases and the V segment lost 6 bases, leaving 10 bases of the junction unmatched. CDR3: CASSEGGGRDEQYV. The CDR3 bases are TGTGCCAGCTCCGAGGGCGGGGGAAGGGACGAGCAGTACGTC.

There are a few counts of this clone. The CDR3 bases are TGTGCCTGGAGTGTAGGGCAGGGGGTTAACTATGGCTACACCTTC. Its protein product is CAWSVGQGVNYGYTF. V gene TRBV30 combines with J gene TRBJ1-2; 7 positions agree with TRBD1. From germline, CDR1 is GTSNPN and CDR2 SVGIG (reference sequence). There are 15 residues in the CDR3. Trimming took 0 bases from V and 1 from J; bases not matched to a gene: 5.

The chain links TRBV11-2 to TRBJ1-6, with D perhaps matching TRBD1 (6 bases). The germline V gene has CDR1 SGHAT and CDR2 FQNNGV. This CDR3 has 15 amino acids. Trimming removed 1 base at V and 10 bases at J, with 14 bases between. The CDR3 loop is CASSLVSQGGSPLHF. As DNA, the CDR3 is TGTGCCAGCAGCTTAGTGTCCCAAGGGGGATCACCCCTCCACTTT.

The table lists this clone with many counts. This chain connects TRBV10-2 to TRBJ2-2, with TRBD1 matching over 8 bases. After removal of 4 bases from V and 3 bases from J, the junction contained 4 bases not matched to a gene. CDR3 length: 15 residues. Germline-derived CDR1 and CDR2 are WSHSY and SAAADI. The CDR3 coding sequence is TGCGCCAGCAGTGGGCAGGGGGCGCACACCGGGGAGCTGTTTTTT. Encoded protein: CASSGQGAHTGELFF.

V gene TRBV4-2 combines with J gene TRBJ1-5, with 7 bases that match TRBD1. The CDR3 length is 17 residues. The V and J ends lost 1 base and 4 bases, in that order; junction bases with no gene match: 10. Germline V gene data show CDR1 as LGHNA and CDR2 as YNFKEQ. CDR3: CASSQGQPAGGNQPQHF. Written as DNA, the CDR3 is TGTGCCAGCAGCCAAGGACAGCCGGCAGGGGGGAATCAGCCCCAGCATTTT.

CDR3 coding DNA: TGTGCCAGCAGCCTATTGGGACAGGGACAAGAGACCCAGTACTTC. Translating gives CASSLLGQGQETQYF. The chain couples TRBV7-8 to TRBJ2-5; 9 bases agree with TRBD1. CDR1 is SGHVS and CDR2 is FQNEAQ in the germline V gene. With V trimmed by 5 bases and J by 2 bases, 6 bases remained unmatched. There are 15 residues in the CDR3.

The CDR3 reads CASSQDWLAGGSYEQYF. CDR3 bases: TGCGCCAGCAGCCAAGATTGGCTAGCGGGGGGGTCCTACGAGCAGTACTTC. The rearrangement uses TRBV4-3 and TRBJ2-7; 12 bases line up with TRBD2. V shed 0 bases, J shed 1 base, and the junction held 4 bases outside the gene matches. The germline CDR1 and CDR2 sequences are LGHNA and YSLEER. The CDR3 is made up of 17 amino acids.

This clone was detected a few times. V and J are TRBV6-5 and TRBJ2-3, with 7 bases matching TRBD1. Germline values: CDR1 MNHEY, CDR2 SVGAGI. The ends lost 8 bases at V and 2 bases at J; junction bases unmatched: 7. The CDR3 totals 14 residues. The CDR3 region is CASGEDRNTDTQYF. CDR3 coding DNA: TGTGCCAGCGGAGAGGACAGGAACACAGATACGCAGTATTTT.

The chain recombines TRBV10-3 with TRBJ1-1; TRBD1 is a possible D gene (5 bases). Germline lookup yields CDR1 ENHRY and CDR2 SYGVKD. V lost 9 bases and J lost 5, with 13 bases in between. The CDR3 contains 12 residues. The CDR3 DNA sequence: TGTGCCATTCCAGGGCCAGGGACTGAAGCTTTCTTT. This encodes CAIPGPGTEAFF.

This rearrangement joins TRBV4-3 to TRBJ2-7; 10 bases line up with TRBD2. The CDR3 length is 14 residues. Trimming cost V 0 bases and J 7 bases; bases outside gene matches: 3. Germline CDR1 and CDR2: LGHNA and YSLEER. The CDR3 spells CASSQESSGREQYF. CDR3 DNA: TGCGCCAGCAGCCAAGAGTCTAGCGGGAGAGAGCAGTACTTC.

This chain links TRBV6-5 with TRBJ2-7; TRBD1 might be the D (5 bases). The CDR3 is 13 amino acids. Looked up from germline, CDR1 is MNHEY and CDR2 is SVGAGI. With 5 bases removed from V and 0 bases from J, the gap between germline ends came to 8 bases. For the CDR3, the DNA is TGTGCCAGCAGTAGACAGTACTCCTACGAGCAGTACGTC. It specifies CASSRQYSYEQYV.

The CDR3 coding sequence is TGTGCCAGCAGCTTAGGAGGGGGCGAAAGAGAAAAACTGTTTTTT. The encoded protein is CASSLGGGEREKLFF. The J gene is TRBJ1-4, the V gene TRBV13; TRBD1 aligns across 7 bases. The CDR3 sequence is 15 residues long. V lost 0 bases and J lost 8; bases outside the gene matches: 6. The V gene's germline CDR1 is PRHDT and CDR2 FYEKMQ (reference sequence).

V is TRBV6-4 and J is TRBJ1-6, with 11 bases aligning to TRBD1. This CDR3 is built from 15 residues. J gave up 10 bases and V 6 bases, and 8 bases lay outside the gene matches. Germline-derived CDR1 and CDR2 are MRHNA and SNTAGT. CDR3 bases: TGTGCCAGCAGGCAAACCGGGACAGGGGGATCACCCCTCCACTTT. Translated, it gives CASRQTGTGGSPLHF.

This clone was counted only a few times. The chain has TRBV4-1 and TRBJ2-3, with TRBD2 identical over 8 bases. With V trimmed by 0 bases and J by 2 bases, 7 bases remained unmatched. CDR1 is MGHRA, CDR2 YSYEKL, per germline. This CDR3 spans 17 amino acids. Here the CDR3 DNA reads TGCGCCAGCAGCCAAGATGATACTAGCGGATTCACAGATACGCAGTATTTT. Amino acids: CASSQDDTSGFTDTQYF.

J is TRBJ1-6 and V is TRBV19; 8 bases agree with TRBD1. Germline CDR1 LNHDA, CDR2 SQIVND (reference sequence). J gave up 5 bases and V 3 bases, and 3 bases lay outside the gene matches. The CDR3 consists of 15 residues. Written as DNA, the CDR3 is TGTGCCAGTAGTATCGGACAGGGCCATAATTCACCCCTCCACTTT. Amino acid sequence: CASSIGQGHNSPLHF.

The chain is built from TRBV4-1 and TRBJ2-3; D not certain. This CDR3 is built from 13 residues. Germline values: CDR1 MGHRA, CDR2 YSYEKL. V was pared by 0 bases and J by 3 bases, with 4 bases between. The CDR3 DNA sequence: TGCGCCAGCAGCCAAGATAATACAGATACGCAGTATTTT. This gives the protein CASSQDNTDTQYF.

The genes are TRBV21-1 and TRBJ2-4; no check of the table's D call, TRBD1, against the DNA was made. TRBV21-1 is a documented pseudogene. The CDR3 is 15 residues long. CDR3 sequence (DNA): TGTGCCAGAGAAGGGCAGGGGGCGGCCAAAAACATTCAGTACTTC. This sequence encodes CAREGQGAAKNIQYF.

The chain is built from TRBV5-1 and TRBJ1-1; 10 nucleotides align to TRBD1. With 4 bases clipped from V and 3 bases from J, the junction kept 6 bases outside the gene matches. The CDR3 is 15 residues long. Germline assignment: CDR1 SGHRS and CDR2 YFSETQ. The CDR3 sequence is CASSPGGTGDTEAFF. The CDR3 coding sequence is TGCGCCAGCAGCCCGGGGGGGACAGGGGACACTGAAGCTTTCTTT.